Listed here are 31 T cell receptor beta chains from one sample, sequenced in a study of T cells in Graves' hyperthyroidism and ophthalmopathy. RNA transcripts gave rise to amplified TCR beta CDR3 regions. Using the HTBI primer set, a first-round RT-PCR was run on the TCR CDR3. TCRdb independently ran MiXCR on the multiplex PCR reads; one entry per CDR3 protein. The sample carries about 560,000 distinct CDR3 sequences, roughly a sixth recorded once. Sequenced: blood. The origin of the receptors is a woman younger than 30 with Graves' hyperthyroidism.

This clonotype was observed many times. The chain employs TRBV7-2 and TRBJ2-7, with TRBD2 matching over 8 bases. The germline CDR1 and CDR2 sequences are SGHTA and FQGNSA. CDR3 length equals 15 residues. The V and J ends lost 6 bases and 4 bases, in that order; junction bases with no gene match: 11. The CDR3 bases are TGTGCCAGCAGTTTAATAGGACTAGCTAATTACGAGCAGTACTTC. Its protein product is CASSLIGLANYEQYF.

This clonotype appeared a few times. The chain combines TRBV9 with TRBJ2-3; 7 bases fit TRBD2. Trimming at V came to 3 bases and at J to 6 bases, leaving 4 bases not matched to a gene. The CDR3 is made up of 13 amino acids. Looked up from germline, CDR1 is SGDLS and CDR2 is YYNGEE. The CDR3 DNA reads as TGTGCCAGCAGCGCCCCCGGGGGGGATACGCAGTATTTT. Translating it yields CASSAPGGDTQYF.

V gene TRBV7-9 combines with J gene TRBJ1-2, with 9 positions matching TRBD1. Unmatched junction bases numbered 17, after V lost 5 bases and J lost 7 bases. CDR3 length: 17 amino acids. Germline V CDR1 and CDR2: SEHNR, FQNEAQ (reference sequence). The CDR3 here is CASSLLGQGANRGGYTF. CDR3 in DNA: TGTGCCAGCAGCCTGCTGGGACAGGGCGCTAATCGAGGTGGCTACACCTTC.

This clonotype was counted only a few times. The chain carries TRBV20-1 and TRBJ1-4, with a possible D match to TRBD1 (5 bases). V lost 5 bases to trimming and J lost 5 bases, with 12 bases between them. Germline loops: CDR1 DFQATT, CDR2 SNEGSKA (reference sequence). The CDR3 has 13 amino acids. CDR3 DNA sequence: TGCAGTGCTCTCGGGACGGGGAATGAAAAACTGTTTTTT. The encoded protein is CSALGTGNEKLFF.

This clonotype has at least ten counts. As DNA, the CDR3 is TGTGCCAGCAAGAGACGGGAGACCCTTCGCGAGCAGTACTTC. Its translation is CASKRRETLREQYF. The chain has TRBV6-1 and TRBJ2-7, with D perhaps matching TRBD2 (6 bases). The CDR3 totals 14 residues. Per the germline V gene, CDR1 is MNHNS and CDR2 is SASEGT. Trimming cost V 7 bases and J 6 bases, with 19 bases left between them.

This clonotype was counted a few times. The genes are TRBV29-1 and TRBJ1-2, with 7 bases lining up with TRBD1. CDR1 is SQVTM, CDR2 ANQGSEA, per germline. Losses at the gene ends were 5 bases for V and 3 bases for J; bases not matched to a gene: 15. CDR3 length: 16 residues. CDR3 DNA: TGCAGCGTTTCCAACCCCGAGACAGGGTCGGACTATGGCTACACCTTC. This translates into CSVSNPETGSDYGYTF.

This clonotype has a count of ten or more. The chain links TRBV12-3 or TRBV12-4 to TRBJ1-2; TRBD1 agrees at 7 bases. After removal of 6 bases from V and 3 bases from J, the junction contained 7 bases not matched to a gene. The CDR3 is 14 amino acids. CDR3 DNA sequence: TGTGCCAGCAGCCGCGGACAGGTCGACTATGGCTACACCTTC. Translation gives CASSRGQVDYGYTF.

At least ten counts were recorded for this clonotype. This chain connects TRBV2 to TRBJ2-3, with 7 positions matching TRBD1. The CDR3 is made up of 15 amino acids. After removal of 2 bases from V and 1 base from J, the junction contained 3 bases not matched to a gene. The germline CDR1 and CDR2 sequences are SNHLY and FYNNEI. As DNA, the CDR3 is TGTGCCAGCAGTGAACGACAGGGACGCACAGATACGCAGTATTTT. This codes for CASSERQGRTDTQYF.

This clonotype was observed a few times. The chain has TRBV27 and TRBJ1-5, with D tentatively TRBD1 (5 bases). The CDR3 totals 16 residues. Germline V gives CDR1 MNHEY, CDR2 SMNVEV (reference sequence). The V end lost 8 bases, the J end lost 0 bases, and 17 bases lay between the germline ends. DNA for the CDR3: TGTGCCAGCGGCCTCCTGGGACTCCATAGCAATCAGCCCCAGCATTTT. It translates to CASGLLGLHSNQPQHF.

This clonotype occurred many times. The V call is TRBV11-2, the J call TRBJ2-1, with 10 bases lining up with TRBD2. This CDR3 region has 16 residues. The junction had 12 bases not matched to a gene; V was cut back by 6 bases and J by 7 bases. Germline CDR1 and CDR2: SGHAT and FQNNGV. In DNA, the CDR3 is TGTGCCAGCAGACAGCTTAGGACTAGCGGAAATAATGAGCAGTTCTTC. Residues: CASRQLRTSGNNEQFF.

Many counts were recorded for this clonotype. The chain has TRBV12-3 or TRBV12-4 and TRBJ1-2; 9 bases match TRBD1. V was clipped by 5 bases and J by 6 bases; unmatched bases: 13. The CDR3 loop spans 16 amino acids. CDR3 sequence: CASSPTGGHNRNGYTF. CDR3 in DNA: TGTGCCAGCAGTCCCACAGGGGGCCACAATCGAAATGGCTACACCTTC.

The chain is built from TRBV12-3 or TRBV12-4 and TRBJ1-6, with D uncertain. CDR3 length: 14 residues. The V gene lost 5 bases and the J gene lost 3 bases, with 8 bases spanning the gap. CDR3 DNA: TGTGCCAGCAGTAACTGGGACTATAATTCACCCCTCCACTTT. Protein: CASSNWDYNSPLHF.

There are many counts of this clonotype. This rearrangement joins TRBV15 to TRBJ2-5, with D possibly being TRBD1 or TRBD2 (5 bases each). The CDR3 extends over 16 amino acids. Trimming cost V 3 bases and J 4 bases, with 18 bases left between them. Germline V gives CDR1 LNHNV, CDR2 YYDKDF (reference sequence). CDR3 sequence: CATSSKMGDSGETQYF. The CDR3 DNA reads TGTGCCACCAGCAGCAAGATGGGGGATTCGGGAGAGACCCAGTACTTC.

This chain connects TRBV6-1 to TRBJ1-3; D unclear. CDR1 and CDR2 from the germline V gene are MNHNS and SASEGT. The V and J ends lost 4 bases and 1 base respectively, with 2 bases between them. The CDR3 has 12 residues. CDR3 loop: CASSASGNTIYF. In DNA form, the CDR3 reads TGTGCCAGCAGTGCGTCTGGAAACACCATATATTTT.

This clonotype was detected ten times or more. The chain carries TRBV11-1 and TRBJ2-1; TRBD1 agrees at 11 bases. The V gene end was trimmed by 5 bases and the J gene end by 9 bases; junction bases not matched to a gene: 9. Germline CDR1 reads SGHAT; CDR2 reads FQDESV (reference sequence). The CDR3 extends over 15 amino acids. CDR3 sequence reads: CASSPPGTGGGEQFF. The CDR3 nucleotides are TGTGCCAGCAGCCCACCCGGGACAGGGGGAGGTGAGCAGTTCTTC.

This clonotype came up many times. This chain connects TRBV28 to TRBJ2-7, with 11 positions matching TRBD1. Trimming took 6 bases from V and 6 from J; bases not matched to a gene: 7. Per the germline V gene, CDR1 is MDHEN and CDR2 is SYDVKM. The CDR3 sequence is 14 residues long. Here the CDR3 DNA reads TGTGCCAGCAGCCGAGGACAGGGGGCGGTCGAGCAGTACTTC. Protein product: CASSRGQGAVEQYF. Full variable domain (missing parts from reference TRBV28 and TRBJ2-7): DVKVTQSSRYLVKRTGEKVFLECVQDMDHENMFWYRQDPGLGLRLIYFSYDVKMKEKGDIPEGYSVSREKKERFSLILESASTNQTSMYLCASSRGQGAVEQYFGPGTRLTVT.

The chain has TRBV4-3 and TRBJ2-3; 8 nucleotides line up with TRBD1. V lost 4 bases to trimming and J lost 4 bases; unmatched junction nucleotides: 7. This CDR3 has 15 amino acids. Germline CDR1 reads LGHNA; CDR2 reads YSLEER. CDR3 nucleotide sequence: TGCGCCAGCAGCCGAGGACAGGGTTTTGCAGATACGCAGTATTTT. This gives the protein CASSRGQGFADTQYF.

This clonotype was counted a few times. This chain joins TRBV25-1 and TRBJ2-1, with 10 nucleotides matching TRBD2. V trimming: 8 bases; J trimming: 7 bases; junction bases outside the gene matches: 11. CDR3 length: 15 residues. The germline gives CDR1 MGHDK, CDR2 SYGVNS. CDR3: CASGRRTSGVNEQFF. The CDR3 coding sequence is TGTGCCAGCGGGCGCAGGACTAGCGGCGTTAATGAGCAGTTCTTC.

This clonotype has just a few counts. CDR3 in DNA: TGTGCCAGTAGTATCCGAGGGCAAACCGGGACTAGACAAGAGACCCAGTACTTC. It yields the protein CASSIRGQTGTRQETQYF. The chain couples TRBV19 to TRBJ2-5, with 8 positions matching TRBD2. Trimming cost V 3 bases and J 2 bases; bases outside gene matches: 14. This CDR3 region has 18 residues. CDR1 is LNHDA, CDR2 SQIVND, per germline (reference sequence).

Many counts were recorded for this clonotype. This rearrangement joins TRBV20-1 to TRBJ1-1; D call uncertain. CDR3 length: 16 amino acids. Trimming took 0 bases from V and 0 from J, leaving 14 bases between them. Germline V gene sequence: CDR1 DFQATT, CDR2 SNEGSKA (reference sequence). This chain's CDR3 is CSARDWRSNMNTEAFF. In DNA form, the CDR3 reads TGCAGTGCTAGAGATTGGCGGTCAAACATGAACACTGAAGCTTTCTTT.

The chain uses TRBV6-1 and TRBJ2-2, with 7 bases aligning to TRBD2. CDR1 is MNHNS, CDR2 SASEGT, per germline. Trimming at V came to 7 bases and at J to 1 base, leaving 3 bases not matched to a gene. The CDR3 sequence is 14 residues long. In DNA, the CDR3 is TGTGCCAGCACCCCTAGCGGGAACACCGGGGAGCTGTTTTTT. Its translation is CASTPSGNTGELFF.

About this clonotype itself: A much larger clone differs from this one at a single base, so this may be a read error. The rearrangement joins TRBV28 to TRBJ1-1, with D possibly TRBD1 on 5 matching bases. Germline values: CDR1 MDHEN, CDR2 SYDVKM. The germline V and J ends were trimmed by 6 bases and 5 bases, with 13 bases remaining between them. This CDR3 comprises 13 residues. The CDR3 coding sequence is TGTGCCAGCAGCCGCCCAGCAGGGACTGAAGCTTTCTTT. Its translation: CASSRPAGTEAFF.

This clonotype was seen many times. This chain uses TRBV11-2 with TRBJ1-5; D not resolved. V lost 1 base and J lost 8, with 15 bases in between. CDR1 is SGHAT and CDR2 is FQNNGV in the germline V gene. CDR3 length: 15 amino acids. In DNA form, the CDR3 reads TGTGCCAGCAGCTTAGGACCCGGGCAACGAGAGCCCCAGCATTTT. It yields the protein CASSLGPGQREPQHF.

A note on this clonotype: A much more abundant neighbour one base away suggests this may be a read error. The V and J genes are TRBV12-3 or TRBV12-4 and TRBJ2-1; the D is unclear. The V end was cut by 7 bases, the J end by 4 bases, with 11 bases between. This CDR3 has 13 amino acids. CDR3 nucleotide sequence: TGTGCCAGCACCTTTAACAGTTACAATGAGCAGTTCTTC. Its translation is CASTFNSYNEQFF.

This clonotype was observed many times. V usage is TRBV7-3 and J usage is TRBJ2-7; the D is unclear. This CDR3 contains 13 residues. With 8 bases removed from V and 5 bases from J, the gap between germline ends came to 16 bases. CDR1 and CDR2 from the germline V gene are SGHTA and FQGTGA. The CDR3 reads CASSDHVGDEQYF. The CDR3 DNA reads TGTGCCAGCTCGGACCACGTTGGTGACGAGCAGTACTTC.

The chain uses TRBV6-1 and TRBJ1-1; D possibly corresponds to TRBD1 (5 bases). The germline V gene has CDR1 MNHNS and CDR2 SASEGT. CDR3 length: 14 residues. Trimming took 3 bases from V and 1 from J, leaving 9 bases between them. The CDR3 nucleotides are TGTGCCAGCAGTGAGGGGGGAGAGAACACTGAAGCTTTCTTT. Translated, it gives CASSEGGENTEAFF.

This clonotype was observed at least ten times. The chain carries TRBV11-2 and TRBJ2-5; D uncertain. V dropped 5 bases and J dropped 5 bases, with 15 bases sitting between them. This CDR3 spans 14 amino acids. Germline V CDR1 and CDR2: SGHAT, FQNNGV. CDR3 sequence: CASSDYYGSETQYF. DNA for the CDR3: TGTGCCAGCAGCGATTACTACGGCTCGGAGACCCAGTACTTC.

As to this clonotype: Just one base apart from a much larger clone, this may be a read error. This chain joins TRBV6-9 and TRBJ2-1; no definite D call. This CDR3 comprises 11 residues. Trimming removed 3 bases at V and 10 bases at J, with 7 bases between. CDR1 and CDR2 (germline): MNHGY, SVAAGI. This chain's CDR3 is CASSYLSEQFF. The DNA for the CDR3 is TGTGCCAGCAGTTACTTGTCCGAGCAGTTCTTC.

The chain carries TRBV27 and TRBJ2-2; no definite D call. Per germline, CDR1 MNHEY and CDR2 SMNVEV (reference sequence). Trimming stripped 5 bases from V and 8 bases from J, with 15 bases between. CDR3 length: 14 amino acids. CDR3 protein: CASSQQDGWGELFF. Written as DNA, the CDR3 is TGTGCCAGCAGTCAGCAGGACGGATGGGGGGAGCTGTTTTTT.

This clonotype was counted only a few times. The DNA of the CDR3 is TGCAGCGTTGTCCTTAGGCATGAGCAGTTCTTC. It is translated as CSVVLRHEQFF. The rearrangement links TRBV29-1 to TRBJ2-1, with unresolved D. Germline CDR1 is SQVTM and CDR2 is ANQGSEA. Trimming took 4 bases from V and 8 from J, leaving 9 bases between them. This CDR3 contains 11 residues.

This clonotype was seen repeatedly, ten times or more. CDR3 amino acids: CACPVAGLNNEQFF. The CDR3 coding sequence is TGTGCCTGCCCCGTAGCGGGGCTTAACAATGAGCAGTTCTTC. The chain combines TRBV30 with TRBJ2-1; 8 bases are shared with TRBD2. V gave up 6 bases and J gave up 5 bases; unmatched junction bases: 9. The CDR3 has 14 residues. Germline CDR1 is GTSNPN and CDR2 is SVGIG (reference sequence).